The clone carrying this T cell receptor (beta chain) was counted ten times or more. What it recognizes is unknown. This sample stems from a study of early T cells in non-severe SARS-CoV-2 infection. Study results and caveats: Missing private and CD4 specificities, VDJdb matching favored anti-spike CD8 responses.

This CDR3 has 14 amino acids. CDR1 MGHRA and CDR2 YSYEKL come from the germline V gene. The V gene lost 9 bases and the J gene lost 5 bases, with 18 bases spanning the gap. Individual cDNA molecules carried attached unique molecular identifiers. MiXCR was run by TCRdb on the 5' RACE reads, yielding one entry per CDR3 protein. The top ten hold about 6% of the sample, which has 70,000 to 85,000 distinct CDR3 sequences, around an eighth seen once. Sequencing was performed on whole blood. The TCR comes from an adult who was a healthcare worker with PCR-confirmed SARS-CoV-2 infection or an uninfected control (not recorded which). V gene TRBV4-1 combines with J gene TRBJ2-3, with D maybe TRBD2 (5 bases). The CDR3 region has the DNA TGCGCCAGTAAGACCGTCCTCGGAGGAGATACGCAGTATTTT. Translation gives CASKTVLGGDTQYF.